This T cell receptor (beta chain) originates from a study of CD8+ T cells in alopecia areata. Study in general: Those patients who were treated received oral tofacitinib, which was given at 5 to 10 mg twice daily for moderate-to-severe alopecia areata.

The germline gives CDR1 MDHEN, CDR2 SYDVKM. CDR3 length: 15 amino acids. Trimming at V came to 5 bases and at J to 7 bases, leaving 13 bases not matched to a gene. This clone was counted between two and nine times. Extracted RNA was reverse transcribed, and the resulting cDNA served as sequencing template. Method: immunoSEQ multiplex PCR; TCRdb's copy keeps in-frame clones and lacks some. The sample yields about 70,000 clones, approximately 28% seen once. The treatment: oral pan-JAK inhibitor, 5-10 mg twice daily. The V and J genes are TRBV28 and TRBJ2-7; 8 bases fit TRBD1. This specimen was CD8+ T cells sorted from blood, taken at week 4, from a patient treated with tofacitinib. The clonotype comes from a human donor with alopecia areata. CDR3 region: CASSRHRGEPREQYF. CDR3 DNA sequence: TGTGCCAGCAGTAGACACAGGGGGGAACCACGAGAGCAGTACTTC.